This entry features one TCR beta chain sequence. The antigen is undetermined. The assay was immunoSEQ multiplex PCR, and TCRdb's table has in-frame clones only and misses some. The table includes tens of thousands of clones, about 81% detected once. Tumor samples were obtained before definitive surgery or chemotherapy. The source of the sample is a study of high-grade serous ovarian cancer treatment subgroups. Notes on the study in general: Same-patient tumor repertoires overlapped at roughly 0.095 to 0.79; different patients barely overlapped.

The CDR3 consists of 16 residues. Trimming took off 1 base at V and 3 bases at J, with 15 bases between the two ends. The V gene's germline CDR1 is SGHRS and CDR2 YFSETQ. The receptor comes from a human donor with high-grade serous ovarian cancer. The genes are TRBV5-1 and TRBJ2-3; D possibly corresponds to TRBD2 (6 bases). Material: tumor tissue. The CDR3 nucleotides read TGCGCCAGCAGCTTGATTGCGGCGGGAAGAACAGATACGCAGTATTTT. It is translated as CASSLIAAGRTDTQYF.